This T cell receptor (beta chain) originates from a study of cytomegalovirus exposure and HLA in healthy donors. In the study overall: It was reported in a later analysis that the roughly 120 validation repertoires used the same platform as the roughly 670 first-cohort repertoires. Study results and limitations: Researchers counted around 180 TCR beta chains as cytomegalovirus-associated. TCR clusters originating in the first cohort tended to co-occur in the approximately 130 validation repertoires, according to a later analysis.

The donors were members of the validation cohort comprising approximately 110 subjects, separate from the approximately 700-subject first cohort. Comment on this clone: Its antigen is not known.

TCRdb keeps only in-frame clones here, not all; method: immunoSEQ multiplex PCR. This table holds fewer than 150,000 clones, about 90% found once. Trimming removed 10 bases at V and 4 bases at J, with 19 bases between. Germline values: CDR1 MDHEN, CDR2 SYDVKM. CDR3 length: 14 amino acids. The sequence derives from a woman aged 18 to 35 in good health and CMV-seropositive. Sequencing input: PBMCs. This chain joins TRBV28 and TRBJ1-1; a possible D gene is TRBD1 (5 bases). CDR3 coding DNA: TGTGCCATAGCGGGGCAGGGAAGAGTCACTGAAGCTTTCTTT. This translates into CAIAGQGRVTEAFF. Using reference TRBV28 and TRBJ1-1 for the parts outside the CDR3, the full variable domain is DVKVTQSSRYLVKRTGEKVFLECVQDMDHENMFWYRQDPGLGLRLIYFSYDVKMKEKGDIPEGYSVSREKKERFSLILESASTNQTSMYLCAIAGQGRVTEAFFGQGTRLTVV.